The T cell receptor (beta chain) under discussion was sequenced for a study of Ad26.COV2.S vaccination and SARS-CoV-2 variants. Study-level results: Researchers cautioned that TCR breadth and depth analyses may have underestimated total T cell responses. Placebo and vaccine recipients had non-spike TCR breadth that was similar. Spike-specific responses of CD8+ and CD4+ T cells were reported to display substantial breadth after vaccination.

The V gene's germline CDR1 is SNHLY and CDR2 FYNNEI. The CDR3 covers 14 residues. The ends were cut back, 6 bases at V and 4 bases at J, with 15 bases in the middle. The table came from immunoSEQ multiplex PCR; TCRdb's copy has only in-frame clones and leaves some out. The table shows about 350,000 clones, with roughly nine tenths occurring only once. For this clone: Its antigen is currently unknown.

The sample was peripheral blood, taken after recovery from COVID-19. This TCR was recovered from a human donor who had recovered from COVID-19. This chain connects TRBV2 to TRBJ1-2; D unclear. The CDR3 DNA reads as TGTGCCAGCAGCACGGGGATCTATAGCTATGGCTACACCTTC. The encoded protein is CASSTGIYSYGYTF.